These 22 T cell receptor beta chains originate from one sample sequenced in a study of T cell responses to AZD1222 COVID-19 vaccine. Sequencing used immunoSEQ multiplex PCR; TCRdb keeps in-frame clones, though not all of them. The data show about 100,000 clones, approximately 87% seen once. The source material was peripheral blood, sampled on day 0 of AZD1222 vaccination. Source of these receptors: an adult in good health.

The V and J genes are TRBV19 and TRBJ1-3; D is perhaps TRBD1 (6 bases). This CDR3 comprises 17 residues. Trimming took 6 bases from V and 0 from J, leaving 18 bases between them. Germline V gene data show CDR1 as LNHDA and CDR2 as SQIVND (reference sequence). CDR3 residues: CASSARIDRISGNTIYF. For the CDR3, the DNA is TGTGCCAGTAGCGCAAGGATCGACAGGATCTCTGGAAACACCATATATTTT.

This chain joins TRBV3-1 (or the pseudogene TRBV3-2) and TRBJ2-2, with D unresolved. This CDR3 is 16 amino acids long. Looked up from germline, CDR1 is LGHDT and CDR2 is YNNKEL (reference sequence). With 0 bases removed from V and 5 bases from J, the gap between germline ends came to 13 bases. The CDR3 nucleotides are TGTGCCAGCAGCCAAGATTTGGATCCCCTAACCGGGGAGCTGTTTTTT. Protein product: CASSQDLDPLTGELFF.

The gene calls are TRBV19 and TRBJ2-7, with 9 bases identical to TRBD1. CDR1 and CDR2 (germline): LNHDA, SQIVND (reference sequence). The CDR3 is 14 residues long. Trimming removed 3 bases from V and 5 bases from J; junction bases left unmatched: 5. The CDR3 bases are TGTGCCAGTAGTATCGGGGACAGGGAGCACGAGCAGTACTTC. Encoded protein: CASSIGDREHEQYF.

This sequence joins TRBV12-5 and TRBJ1-2; 9 bases are shared with TRBD1. The CDR3 extends over 15 amino acids. The germline V gene encodes CDR1 LGHNT and CDR2 FRNRAP. With 6 bases clipped from V and 0 bases from J, the junction kept 5 bases outside the gene matches. The CDR3 loop reads CASGPQGASNYGYTF. DNA for the CDR3: TGTGCTAGTGGCCCACAGGGGGCTTCTAACTATGGCTACACCTTC.

The rearrangement joins TRBV3-1 (or the pseudogene TRBV3-2) to TRBJ1-2; TRBD1 might be the D (5 bases). This CDR3 has 13 amino acids. The V end was cut by 4 bases, the J end by 5 bases, with 11 bases between. The germline gives CDR1 LGHDT, CDR2 YNNKEL (reference sequence). CDR3 sequence (DNA): TGTGCCAGCAGCCTGCCGGGACCATATGGCTACACCTTC. Translation: CASSLPGPYGYTF.

The chain has TRBV6-5 and TRBJ2-2; 7 bases are shared with TRBD1. This CDR3 is 16 amino acids long. Trimming took 2 bases from V and 4 from J; bases not matched to a gene: 7. Looked up from germline, CDR1 is MNHEY and CDR2 is SVGAGI. CDR3 sequence: CASSYKLGGITGELFF. CDR3 DNA sequence: TGTGCCAGCAGTTACAAGCTAGGGGGCATCACCGGGGAGCTGTTTTTT.

This chain's CDR3 is CASSVSRSTGNTEAFF. The DNA for the CDR3 is TGTGCCAGCAGTGTTTCTCGAAGTACAGGGAACACTGAAGCTTTCTTT. The J gene is TRBJ1-1, the V gene TRBV2; maybe TRBD1 (5 bases). V was pared by 4 bases and J by 1 base, with 16 bases between. Germline CDR1 reads SNHLY; CDR2 reads FYNNEI. The CDR3 sequence is 16 residues long. Full variable domain (missing parts from reference TRBV2 and TRBJ1-1): EPEVTQTPSHQVTQMGQEVILRCVPISNHLYFYWYRQILGQKVEFLVSFYNNEISEKSEIFDDQFSVERPDGSNFTLKIRSTKLEDSAMYFCASSVSRSTGNTEAFFGQGTRLTVV.

The rearrangement joins TRBV4-3 to TRBJ1-6; D uncertain. The CDR3 contains 15 residues. V lost 0 bases and J lost 10, with 13 bases in between. Germline V gives CDR1 LGHNA, CDR2 YSLEER. CDR3 coding DNA: TGCGCCAGCAGCCAAGATTTGTCCGGAGGCTCACCCCTCCACTTT. Translating gives CASSQDLSGGSPLHF.

This chain joins TRBV5-1 and TRBJ1-1; D uncertain. Germline lookup yields CDR1 SGHRS and CDR2 YFSETQ. The CDR3 loop spans 14 amino acids. The germline V and J ends were trimmed by 2 bases and 0 bases, with 8 bases remaining between them. The CDR3 nucleotides read TGCGCCAGCAGCTTTAACCCCTTGAACACTGAAGCTTTCTTT. This encodes CASSFNPLNTEAFF.

This clone turned up a few times. The gene calls are TRBV7-6 and TRBJ1-5, with D perhaps TRBD1 (5 bases). Germline V gives CDR1 SGHVS, CDR2 FNYEAQ. V shed 5 bases and J shed 3 bases, with 14 bases lying between them. The CDR3 is 15 amino acids. CDR3 in DNA: TGTGCCAGCAGCCTCGAAGCAGGGATCAATCAGCCCCAGCATTTT. Encoded protein: CASSLEAGINQPQHF. Looking up the rest from reference TRBV7-6 and TRBJ1-5 gives the full variable domain: GAGVSQSPRYKVTKRGQDVALRCDPISGHVSLYWYRQALGQGPEFLTYFNYEAQQDKSGLPNDRFSAERPEGSISTLTIQRTEQRDSAMYRCASSLEAGINQPQHFGDGTRLSIL.

The rearrangement uses TRBV5-6 and TRBJ2-7, with 8 positions matching TRBD1. Unmatched junction bases numbered 6, after V lost 4 bases and J lost 3 bases. The CDR3 sequence is 14 residues long. Germline loops: CDR1 SGHDT, CDR2 YYEEEE. CDR3: CASSTDRGDYEQYF. The CDR3 nucleotides are TGTGCCAGCAGCACTGACAGGGGAGACTACGAGCAGTACTTC.

The chain links TRBV7-8 to TRBJ2-2, with TRBD2 matching over 13 bases. V lost 1 base and J lost 7; bases outside the gene matches: 9. The germline gives CDR1 SGHVS, CDR2 FQNEAQ. There are 18 residues in the CDR3. CDR3 protein: CASSLGFGLAGAGGELFF. In nucleotides, the CDR3 is TGTGCCAGCAGCTTAGGGTTTGGACTAGCGGGAGCTGGCGGGGAGCTGTTTTTT.

The count of this clone is one. CDR3 region: CASSLVASGISYEQYF. CDR3 bases: TGTGCCAGCAGCTTAGTTGCTAGCGGTATTTCCTACGAGCAGTACTTC. The chain is built from TRBV11-2 and TRBJ2-7, with TRBD2 identical over 7 bases. CDR1 is SGHAT and CDR2 is FQNNGV in the germline V gene. V trimming: 1 base; J trimming: 1 base; junction bases outside the gene matches: 7. This CDR3 comprises 16 residues.

The chain recombines TRBV6-5 with TRBJ1-3, with a possible D match to TRBD1 (5 bases). V lost 5 bases and J 4 bases, leaving 15 bases between the germline ends. CDR3 length: 15 residues. Germline V gene sequence: CDR1 MNHEY, CDR2 SVGAGI. For the CDR3, the DNA is TGTGCCAGCAGTCCCCTATTGGGGACGGGAAACACCATATATTTT. Translating it yields CASSPLLGTGNTIYF.

This chain joins TRBV30 and TRBJ1-1; TRBD1 matches at 7 bases. The CDR3 is 14 residues long. The V and J ends lost 3 bases and 10 bases, in that order; junction bases with no gene match: 14. The germline gives CDR1 GTSNPN, CDR2 SVGIG (reference sequence). This chain's CDR3 is CAWRAGNRGSGAFF. The CDR3 bases are TGTGCCTGGAGGGCGGGAAACAGGGGTTCAGGAGCTTTCTTT. Looking up the rest from reference TRBV30 and TRBJ1-1 gives the full variable domain: SQTIHQWPATLVQPVGSPLSLECTVEGTSNPNLYWYRQAAGRGLQLLFYSVGIGQISSEVPQNLSASRPQDRQFILSSKKLLLSDSGFYLCAWRAGNRGSGAFFGQGTRLTVV.

CDR3 coding DNA: TGTGCCAGTAGTATGATGGCAGGGGGTTACCAGCCCCAGCATTTT. This sequence encodes CASSMMAGGYQPQHF. The chain has TRBV19 and TRBJ1-5; 7 nucleotides line up with TRBD1. The germline V gene has CDR1 LNHDA and CDR2 SQIVND (reference sequence). V was pared by 3 bases and J by 7 bases, with 9 bases of the junction left unmatched. The CDR3 loop spans 15 amino acids.

The chain has TRBV29-1 and TRBJ2-7, with TRBD1 matching over 7 bases. The V and J ends lost 6 bases and 2 bases, in that order; junction bases with no gene match: 4. The CDR3 length is 12 residues. Germline V lookup: CDR1 SQVTM, CDR2 ANQGSEA. This chain's CDR3 is CSVAGTAYEQYF. CDR3 DNA sequence: TGCAGCGTAGCCGGGACAGCCTACGAGCAGTACTTC.

This clone has just a few counts. The rearrangement joins TRBV6-6 to TRBJ1-3; tentative D call: TRBD1 (5 bases). Germline CDR1 reads MNHNY; CDR2 reads SVGAGI (reference sequence). V lost 2 bases, J lost 0 bases, and 11 bases lay in between. The CDR3 contains 16 residues. CDR3 region: CASSYELGVSGNTIYF. The CDR3 bases are TGTGCCAGCAGTTACGAGTTAGGGGTCTCTGGAAACACCATATATTTT.

This chain joins TRBV7-3 and TRBJ2-3; D not certain. The V gene lost 4 bases and the J gene lost 3 bases, with 8 bases spanning the gap. Germline lookup yields CDR1 SGHTA and CDR2 FQGTGA. The CDR3 extends over 13 amino acids. The CDR3 spells CASSSFPTDTQYF. DNA for the CDR3: TGTGCCAGCAGCTCCTTTCCAACAGATACGCAGTATTTT.

The rearrangement uses TRBV27 and TRBJ1-2; D not certain. The CDR3 spans 11 residues. V lost 3 bases and J lost 7, with 6 bases in between. Germline V lookup: CDR1 MNHEY, CDR2 SMNVEV (reference sequence). CDR3 loop: CASSFGGGYTF. CDR3 sequence (DNA): TGTGCCAGCAGTTTCGGTGGTGGCTACACCTTC.

This rearrangement joins TRBV7-9 to TRBJ2-3; 12 bases agree with TRBD2. V was pared by 5 bases and J by 7 bases, with 13 bases of the junction left unmatched. The CDR3 contains 17 residues. Germline assignment: CDR1 SEHNR and CDR2 FQNEAQ (reference sequence). CDR3 protein: CASSPTGLAGLANTQYF. CDR3 DNA: TGTGCCAGCAGCCCAACTGGACTAGCGGGGTTGGCAAATACGCAGTATTTT.

The rearrangement joins TRBV4-1 to TRBJ2-1; TRBD2 matches 13 bases. Trimming at V came to 8 bases and at J to 7 bases, leaving 14 bases not matched to a gene. This CDR3 has 17 residues. Germline CDR1 reads MGHRA; CDR2 reads YSYEKL. The CDR3 nucleotides read TGCGCCAGCTCTGGACTAGCGGGAGTAAAGACTGGGAATGAGCAGTTCTTC. It is translated as CASSGLAGVKTGNEQFF.